A single sample is the source of the 20 T cell receptor beta chains below, sequenced in a study of T-cell memory formation after mild COVID-19. Using its own MiXCR run on the 5' RACE reads, TCRdb lists one record per CDR3 protein. The table records around 250,000 distinct CDR3 sequences, 15% to 20% of them present only once. Sequences were obtained from PBMCs or a T cell subset sorted from them (not recorded which). These receptors all stem from a man younger than 35 who had mild COVID-19 (a few samples of this study predate the infection). Cell type and time point are not known.

This clonotype was seen only a few times. The chain employs TRBV5-1 and TRBJ2-7; TRBD2 might be the D (6 bases). CDR1 is SGHRS, CDR2 YFSETQ, per germline. Trimming pared 3 bases from V and 6 bases from J, leaving 13 bases between. The CDR3 totals 13 residues. The DNA of the CDR3 is TGCGCCAGCAGCTATCAAGGGACTGTCGAGCAGTACTTC. Protein product: CASSYQGTVEQYF. The variable domain in full, with the rest retrieved from reference TRBV5-1 and TRBJ2-7, is KAGVTQTPRYLIKTRGQQVTLSCSPISGHRSVSWYQQTPGQGLQFLFEYFSETQRNKGNFPGRFSGRQFSNSRSEMNVSTLELGDSALYLCASSYQGTVEQYFGPGTRLTVT.

This clonotype was seen a handful of times. The chain links TRBV6-5 to TRBJ1-2, with TRBD1 matching 7 bases. CDR1 and CDR2 from the germline V gene are MNHEY and SVGAGI. The CDR3 covers 14 residues. V lost 6 bases and J lost 4; bases outside the gene matches: 8. DNA for the CDR3: TGTGCCAGCAGCCGGACAGGCGCTGGCTATGGCTACACCTTC. This translates into CASSRTGAGYGYTF.

The chain employs TRBV27 and TRBJ2-5; TRBD2 matches at 13 bases. J lost 5 bases, V lost 5 bases, and 8 bases had no gene match. This CDR3 spans 16 amino acids. From germline, CDR1 is MNHEY and CDR2 SMNVEV (reference sequence). CDR3 in amino acids: CASSPPGLAGRETQYF. CDR3 in DNA: TGTGCCAGCAGTCCCCCGGGACTAGCGGGGCGGGAGACCCAGTACTTC.

The rearrangement joins TRBV6-6 to TRBJ2-7; D is unresolved. The CDR3 covers 14 residues. The ends were cut back, 5 bases at V and 6 bases at J, with 17 bases in the middle. Per germline, CDR1 MNHNY and CDR2 SVGAGI (reference sequence). For the CDR3, the DNA is TGTGCCAGCAGTCCCCCGGCCCTTTGGGGCGAGCAGTACTTC. Amino acid sequence: CASSPPALWGEQYF.

In its sample, this clonotype was seen a few times. The V gene is TRBV6-5, the J gene TRBJ2-3; TRBD2 matches 7 bases. The CDR3 spans 14 residues. Germline V gene lookup returns CDR1 MNHEY and CDR2 SVGAGI. Trimming at V came to 3 bases and at J to 0 bases, leaving 0 bases not matched to a gene. The CDR3 nucleotides read TGTGCCAGCAGTTATAGCGGGAGCACAGATACGCAGTATTTT. Its translation is CASSYSGSTDTQYF.

This chain uses TRBV7-8 with TRBJ1-5, with D uncertain. Germline loops: CDR1 SGHVS, CDR2 FQNEAQ. This CDR3 region has 14 residues. Trimming left V 4 bases short and J 7 bases short, with 14 bases between. This chain's CDR3 is CASSSGPPGQPQHF. In DNA, the CDR3 is TGTGCCAGCAGCTCAGGACCACCCGGGCAGCCCCAGCATTTT.

The chain combines TRBV7-9 with TRBJ1-6; the match to TRBD1 covers 7 bases. The CDR3 totals 19 residues. Germline V gives CDR1 SEHNR, CDR2 FQNEAQ (reference sequence). V trimming: 5 bases; J trimming: 8 bases; junction bases outside the gene matches: 21. The CDR3 nucleotides read TGTGCCAGCAGCAGGCCGAACACCCGACAGGGACTAGGTGATTCACCCCTCCACTTT. Amino acids: CASSRPNTRQGLGDSPLHF.

In its sample, this clonotype ranks as medium-sized. J is TRBJ2-7 and V is TRBV27; D not certain. V lost 5 bases to trimming and J lost 1 base, with 9 bases between them. The CDR3 loop spans 13 amino acids. In germline, CDR1 is MNHEY, CDR2 SMNVEV (reference sequence). CDR3 residues: CASSHGPSYEQYV. Written as DNA, the CDR3 is TGTGCCAGCAGTCACGGGCCATCCTACGAGCAGTACGTC.

This clonotype was seen only a few times. The chain couples TRBV9 to TRBJ1-5, with D tentatively TRBD1 (5 bases). V lost 0 bases and J lost 3, with 7 bases in between. From germline, CDR1 is SGDLS and CDR2 YYNGEE. The CDR3 spans 14 residues. The CDR3 DNA sequence: TGTGCCAGCAGCGTAGGCGGGACCAATCAGCCCCAGCATTTT. This translates into CASSVGGTNQPQHF.

This clonotype was found a few times. The chain recombines TRBV11-3 with TRBJ2-3; the D is unclear. V was pared by 4 bases and J by 2 bases, with 10 bases between. The CDR3 consists of 14 residues. Germline CDR1 is SGHNT and CDR2 is YENEEA. The CDR3 spells CASSSGPNTDTQYF. In DNA, the CDR3 is TGTGCCAGCAGCTCCGGGCCCAACACAGATACGCAGTATTTT.

The rearrangement joins TRBV20-1 to TRBJ1-5; 8 nucleotides align to TRBD1. The CDR3 runs to 13 residues. Germline V gene lookup returns CDR1 DFQATT and CDR2 SNEGSKA (reference sequence). V lost 6 bases and J lost 7; bases outside the gene matches: 8. CDR3 sequence reads: CSAIQGARQPQHF. CDR3 sequence (DNA): TGCAGTGCCATTCAGGGGGCGCGACAGCCCCAGCATTTT.

Only a few counts were recorded for this clonotype. This chain links TRBV5-1 with TRBJ2-3; D unresolved. V lost 3 bases to trimming and J lost 2 bases, with 10 bases between them. CDR1 SGHRS and CDR2 YFSETQ come from the germline V gene. The length of the CDR3 is 14 residues. The CDR3 coding sequence is TGCGCCAGCAGCTGGCCCGACGCCACAGATACGCAGTATTTT. As protein: CASSWPDATDTQYF.

V usage is TRBV6-2 or TRBV6-3 and J usage is TRBJ2-5; weak D call: TRBD2 (6 bases). CDR3 length: 15 residues. Per the germline V gene, CDR1 is MNHEY and CDR2 is SVGEGT. V lost 2 bases and J lost 5, with 15 bases in between. CDR3 coding DNA: TGTGCCAGCAGTTACCCAGCACGGGAGTGGGAGACCCAGTACTTC. It encodes CASSYPAREWETQYF.

This clonotype was seen a few times. The genes are TRBV5-1 and TRBJ2-5; 8 positions agree with TRBD1. This CDR3 has 14 amino acids. Trimming took 3 bases from V and 5 from J; bases not matched to a gene: 6. Germline V gives CDR1 SGHRS, CDR2 YFSETQ. CDR3 DNA: TGCGCCAGCAGCTACAACAGGGGGTATGAGACCCAGTACTTC. This encodes CASSYNRGYETQYF. The full variable domain, with the rest looked up from reference TRBV5-1 and TRBJ2-5, is KAGVTQTPRYLIKTRGQQVTLSCSPISGHRSVSWYQQTPGQGLQFLFEYFSETQRNKGNFPGRFSGRQFSNSRSEMNVSTLELGDSALYLCASSYNRGYETQYFGPGTRLLVL.

V and J are TRBV15 and TRBJ2-7; D gene ambiguous. V was pared by 0 bases and J by 5 bases, with 14 bases between. The germline V gene encodes CDR1 LNHNV and CDR2 YYDKDF (reference sequence). The length of the CDR3 is 15 residues. The CDR3 is CATSRDFARVDEQYF. DNA for the CDR3: TGTGCCACCAGCAGAGATTTTGCCAGAGTAGACGAGCAGTACTTC.

The chain uses TRBV20-1 and TRBJ1-1, with a weak D call TRBD1 (6 bases). Germline lookup yields CDR1 DFQATT and CDR2 SNEGSKA (reference sequence). This CDR3 has 15 residues. Trimming cost V 0 bases and J 6 bases, with 17 bases left between them. Here the CDR3 reads CSARDLDEHRAEAFF. As DNA, the CDR3 is TGCAGTGCTAGAGATCTGGACGAACACAGGGCTGAAGCTTTCTTT.

The V and J genes are TRBV7-6 and TRBJ2-2; D gene unclear. The CDR3 is 16 residues long. V was trimmed by 2 bases and J by 0 bases, leaving 10 bases between them. CDR1 and CDR2 from the germline V gene are SGHVS and FNYEAQ. CDR3 region: CASSLIGESNTGELFF. DNA of the CDR3: TGTGCCAGCAGCTTAATCGGCGAGTCGAACACCGGGGAGCTGTTTTTT.

This clonotype was observed a handful of times. The J gene is TRBJ2-7, the V gene TRBV5-1; D is possibly TRBD2 (6 bases). The CDR3 spans 15 residues. Per germline, CDR1 SGHRS and CDR2 YFSETQ. V gave up 5 bases and J gave up 2 bases, with 17 bases separating them. The chain's CDR3 is CASRPGAGVAYEQYV. CDR3 in DNA: TGCGCCAGCAGGCCGGGAGCTGGGGTCGCCTACGAGCAGTACGTC.

This chain connects TRBV7-3 to TRBJ2-3; D remains unclear. The V end lost 5 bases, the J end lost 1 base, and 13 bases lay between the germline ends. CDR1 and CDR2 (germline): SGHTA, FQGTGA. CDR3 length equals 15 residues. The CDR3 nucleotides are TGTGCCAGCAGCCTAGGATCACGCGGCACAGATACGCAGTATTTT. This translates into CASSLGSRGTDTQYF.

This chain connects TRBV29-1 to TRBJ2-1; the match to TRBD2 covers 8 bases. This CDR3 region has 17 residues. Losses at the gene ends were 4 bases for V and 7 bases for J; bases not matched to a gene: 18. CDR1 is SQVTM and CDR2 is ANQGSEA in the germline V gene. The CDR3 nucleotides read TGCAGCGTTGGTTTGGTCGGGGGGGCCGAAAGTGGGAATGAGCAGTTCTTC. This gives the protein CSVGLVGGAESGNEQFF.